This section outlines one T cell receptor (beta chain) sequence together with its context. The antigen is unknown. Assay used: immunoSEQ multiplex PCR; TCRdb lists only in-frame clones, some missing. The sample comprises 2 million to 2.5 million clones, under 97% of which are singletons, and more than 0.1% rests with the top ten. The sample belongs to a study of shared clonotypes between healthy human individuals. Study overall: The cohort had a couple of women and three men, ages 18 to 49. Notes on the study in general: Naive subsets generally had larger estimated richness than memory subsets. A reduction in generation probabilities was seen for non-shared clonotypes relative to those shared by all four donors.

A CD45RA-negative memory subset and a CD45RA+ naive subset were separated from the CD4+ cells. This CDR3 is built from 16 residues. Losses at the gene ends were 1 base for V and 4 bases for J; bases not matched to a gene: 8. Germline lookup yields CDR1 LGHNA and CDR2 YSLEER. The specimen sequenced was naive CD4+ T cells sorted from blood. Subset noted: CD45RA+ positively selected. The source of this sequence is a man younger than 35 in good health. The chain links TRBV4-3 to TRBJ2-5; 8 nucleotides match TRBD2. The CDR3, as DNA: TGCGCCAGCAGCCAAGTCCTCGGGGGGGGTTCAGAGACCCAGTACTTC. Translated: CASSQVLGGGSETQYF.